This passage covers 19 T cell receptor beta chains from one sample sequenced in a study of naive and memory T cell subsets. Two oligonucleotides, mixed equimolar, formed the beta constant-region primer covering TRBC1 and TRBC2. One entry per CDR3 protein results from TCRdb running MiXCR on the UMI-ligation and nested PCR reads. This table has tens of thousands of distinct CDR3 sequences, about an eighth appearing once. Material for sequencing was central memory CD4+ T cells from blood. These receptors all come from a human donor in good health.

The sample holds a few counts of this clonotype. The chain uses TRBV14 and TRBJ1-2; D not certain. The germline V and J ends were trimmed by 0 bases and 4 bases, with 9 bases remaining between them. The CDR3 is 14 residues long. In germline, CDR1 is SGHDN, CDR2 FVKESK. This CDR3 is CASSQETVSYGYTF. Here the CDR3 DNA reads TGTGCCAGCAGCCAAGAAACGGTTTCCTATGGCTACACCTTC.

This clonotype was recorded many times. The chain recombines TRBV6-4 with TRBJ2-1; 7 bases fit TRBD2. The CDR3 covers 16 residues. Per germline, CDR1 MRHNA and CDR2 SNTAGT. V lost 2 bases, J lost 9 bases, and 13 bases stayed unmatched. CDR3 region: CASSDVVSLAAGEQFF. The CDR3 coding sequence is TGTGCCAGCAGTGACGTAGTTTCTCTAGCGGCCGGTGAGCAGTTCTTC.

In its sample, this clonotype was seen many times. V gene TRBV7-9 combines with J gene TRBJ2-1; 7 nucleotides match TRBD2. The germline V gene encodes CDR1 SEHNR and CDR2 FQNEAQ (reference sequence). The CDR3 has 15 residues. With 7 bases clipped from V and 5 bases from J, the junction kept 11 bases outside the gene matches. The CDR3: CASTRTGGTDNEQFF. CDR3 DNA: TGTGCCAGCACGAGAACGGGGGGAACGGACAATGAGCAGTTCTTC.

This clonotype has at least ten counts. This chain links TRBV2 with TRBJ2-3; D gene unclear. This CDR3 has 15 residues. The germline V gene encodes CDR1 SNHLY and CDR2 FYNNEI. V was cut by 4 bases and J by 5 bases, with 16 bases left in between. CDR3 nucleotides: TGTGCCAGCAGTGCGGGCGTACGAACCGGAGATACGCAGTATTTT. Translation: CASSAGVRTGDTQYF.

In the case of this clonotype: Because the CDR3's place on the DNA is in doubt, the DNA is left out and the CDR3 is given as listed by TCRdb. The gene calls are TRBV7-6 and TRBJ2-2; TRBD1, the D gene given by the table, was not confirmed from the DNA. The CDR3 is 16 amino acids long, termini counted. The germline gives CDR1 SGHVS, CDR2 FNYEAQ. CDR3 sequence: CASSLVAGFGAGELFF.

This clonotype was counted many times. The chain employs TRBV20-1 and TRBJ2-3; the match to TRBD2 covers 10 bases. The J segment lost 3 bases and the V segment lost 4 bases, leaving 4 bases of the junction unmatched. This CDR3 contains 14 residues. The germline V gene has CDR1 DFQATT and CDR2 SNEGSKA (reference sequence). The chain's CDR3 is CSAIPAGGTDTQYF. The CDR3 nucleotides are TGCAGTGCTATCCCAGCGGGAGGGACAGATACGCAGTATTTT.

This clonotype was seen ten or more times. The chain joins TRBV5-5 to TRBJ1-5; D not certain. The V and J ends lost 0 bases and 5 bases respectively, with 6 bases between them. The germline CDR1 and CDR2 sequences are SGHKS and YYEKEE (reference sequence). The CDR3 extends over 13 amino acids. CDR3 sequence (DNA): TGTGCCAGCAGCTTGGATGGGGATCAGCCCCAGCATTTT. Its translation is CASSLDGDQPQHF. Complete variable domain (other parts from reference TRBV5-5 and TRBJ1-5): DAGVTQSPTHLIKTRGQQVTLRCSPISGHKSVSWYQQVLGQGPQFIFQYYEKEERGRGNFPDRFSARQFPNYSSELNVNALLLGDSALYLCASSLDGDQPQHFGDGTRLSIL.

The V and J genes are TRBV9 and TRBJ2-1, with D hard to call. The germline V and J ends were trimmed by 0 bases and 4 bases, with 8 bases remaining between them. This CDR3 region has 14 residues. Per the germline V gene, CDR1 is SGDLS and CDR2 is YYNGEE. DNA for the CDR3: TGTGCCAGCAGCGTAGTCCCCGAGTACAATGAGCAGTTCTTC. Protein sequence: CASSVVPEYNEQFF.

V and J are TRBV5-1 and TRBJ2-4, with 7 nucleotides matching TRBD1. The ends lost 5 bases at V and 5 bases at J; junction bases unmatched: 4. Germline assignment: CDR1 SGHRS and CDR2 YFSETQ. This CDR3 region has 13 residues. Here the CDR3 reads CASRSGQENIQYF. The DNA of the CDR3 is TGCGCCAGCAGATCTGGACAGGAAAACATTCAGTACTTC.

The rearrangement links TRBV2 to TRBJ2-3; weak D call: TRBD1 (6 bases). The germline V gene encodes CDR1 SNHLY and CDR2 FYNNEI. V shed 5 bases and J shed 2 bases, with 14 bases lying between them. This CDR3 has 15 residues. The CDR3 sequence: CASSTGQLYTDTQYF. The DNA of the CDR3 is TGTGCCAGCAGTACCGGACAGCTTTACACAGATACGCAGTATTTT.

This clonotype came up many times. CDR3 DNA sequence: TGCAGCGTTTCGGCCCTACCCGGGACAGACTACTACGAGCAGTACTTC. As protein: CSVSALPGTDYYEQYF. The V call is TRBV29-1, the J call TRBJ2-7, with 7 bases identical to TRBD1. CDR3 length: 16 amino acids. Looked up from germline, CDR1 is SQVTM and CDR2 is ANQGSEA. Trimming cost V 5 bases and J 3 bases; bases outside gene matches: 16.

V gene TRBV4-1 combines with J gene TRBJ1-5; possible D gene TRBD1, 6 bases. The CDR3 contains 15 residues. The germline V gene has CDR1 MGHRA and CDR2 YSYEKL. V lost 0 bases and J 5 bases, leaving 11 bases between the germline ends. The DNA for the CDR3 is TGCGCCAGCAGCCAAGATCCAGGGGTGGATCAGCCCCAGCATTTT. Its translation is CASSQDPGVDQPQHF.

This clonotype was observed a few times. The V and J genes are TRBV6-2 or TRBV6-3 and TRBJ2-3, with TRBD2 matching over 10 bases. The J segment lost 4 bases and the V segment lost 6 bases, leaving 10 bases of the junction unmatched. The length of the CDR3 is 16 residues. Germline V gene sequence: CDR1 MNHEY, CDR2 SVGEGT. CDR3 region: CASRTSSGRSPDTQYF. The CDR3 DNA reads TGTGCCAGCAGGACCTCTAGCGGGAGATCCCCAGATACGCAGTATTTT.

This clonotype came up a few times. The V call is TRBV27, the J call TRBJ2-5, with 9 bases matching TRBD1. CDR1 is MNHEY, CDR2 SMNVEV, per germline (reference sequence). The CDR3 has 13 residues. Trimming cost V 8 bases and J 5 bases; bases outside gene matches: 6. For the CDR3, the DNA is TGTGCCAGCGTGGGACAGGGTTTGGAGACCCAGTACTTC. It codes for CASVGQGLETQYF.

This clonotype was observed many times. The CDR3 DNA reads TGTGCCAGCAGCCAAGGAGGGCTTAGTAGCTACAATGAGCAGTTCTTC. Protein sequence: CASSQGGLSSYNEQFF. The rearrangement links TRBV3-1 to TRBJ2-1, with D perhaps matching TRBD2 (5 bases). The CDR3 length is 16 residues. V lost 1 base and J lost 3, with 13 bases in between. CDR1 LGHDT and CDR2 YNNKEL come from the germline V gene (reference sequence).

This clonotype was recorded a few times. The V and J genes are TRBV3-1 and TRBJ2-2; no clear D gene. Per the germline V gene, CDR1 is LGHDT and CDR2 is YNNKEL (reference sequence). The CDR3 is 15 amino acids. The V end was cut by 1 base, the J end by 4 bases, with 10 bases between. The CDR3 sequence is CASSQGLRATGELFF. The CDR3 nucleotides are TGTGCCAGCAGCCAAGGTCTTAGGGCCACCGGGGAGCTGTTTTTT. Full variable domain (remainder filled in from reference TRBV3-1 and TRBJ2-2): DTAVSQTPKYLVTQMGNDKSIKCEQNLGHDTMYWYKQDSKKFLKIMFSYNNKELIINETVPNRFSPKSPDKAHLNLHINSLELGDSAVYFCASSQGLRATGELFFGEGSRLTVL.

DNA of the CDR3: TGTGCCAGCAGCTTAGGGCCGACTAAACTAGCGAGGACAGATACGCAGTATTTT. Translated, it gives CASSLGPTKLARTDTQYF. The chain combines TRBV13 with TRBJ2-3; 7 bases fit TRBD2. CDR1 and CDR2 from the germline V gene are PRHDT and FYEKMQ (reference sequence). The CDR3 consists of 18 residues. V trimming: 0 bases; J trimming: 3 bases; junction bases outside the gene matches: 12.

There are a few counts of this clonotype. This chain connects TRBV20-1 to TRBJ1-6; D possibly corresponds to TRBD1 (5 bases). This CDR3 is built from 12 residues. Germline lookup yields CDR1 DFQATT and CDR2 SNEGSKA (reference sequence). Trimming stripped 7 bases from V and 6 bases from J, with 10 bases between. CDR3 region: CSGGTGNSPLHF. CDR3 in DNA: TGCAGTGGGGGGACGGGTAATTCACCCCTCCACTTT.

J is TRBJ2-7 and V is TRBV30, with 9 bases fitting TRBD2. The V gene's germline CDR1 is GTSNPN and CDR2 SVGIG (reference sequence). The CDR3 loop spans 15 amino acids. The V segment lost 4 bases and the J segment 2 bases; nucleotides outside the gene matches: 9. The CDR3 nucleotides are TGTGCCTGGACTCTAGCGGGACCCTCGACCTACGAGCAGTACTTC. Residues: CAWTLAGPSTYEQYF.